The rows below give T cell receptor beta chains drawn from one sample of a study of tumor-infiltrating lymphocytes in primary liver carcinoma. TCRdb independently ran MiXCR on the multiplex PCR reads; one entry per CDR3 protein. This table holds approximately 330,000 distinct CDR3 sequences, approximately 64% found once. Sequencing was done on a sample of peripheral blood. The source is a man aged 40-49 years with primary liver carcinoma and hepatitis B virus infection. The CDR3 runs from the conserved cysteine through the conserved F or W. D genes are given only for firm matches. Clone size is stated in some rows and not others, as once, few, many or a class when expanded.

>TRBJ1-3|TRBD1|TRBV4-3|many
CASSPKYRGPSGNTIYF
TGCGCCAGCAGCCCCAAGTACAGGGGGCCTTCTGGAAACACCATATATTTT
>TRBJ2-2|NA|TRBV11-2|NA
CASSPSREAIGELFF
TGTGCCAGCAGCCCCAGTAGGGAGGCAATCGGTGAACTGTTTTTT
>TRBJ1-2|NA|TRBV5-1|NA
CASANGPGGGYTF
TGCGCCAGCGCCAACGGTCCCGGTGGTGGCTACACCTTC
>TRBJ2-2|NA|TRBV11-2|NA
CASSLLESDTGELFF
TGTGCCAGCAGCCTCCTAGAGAGCGACACCGGGGAGCTGTTTTTT
>TRBJ1-3|TRBD1|TRBV13|NA
CASSYYGTGFGNTIYF
TGTGCCAGCAGCTATTACGGGACAGGCTTTGGAAACACCATATATTTT
>TRBJ2-1|NA|TRBV29-1|many
CSVEGDSGAPFPRFF
TGCAGCGTTGAGGGTGACTCCGGAGCTCCATTTCCACGGTTCTTC
>TRBJ2-1|NA|TRBV6-2/TRBV6-3|many
CASRASGRRDEQFF
TGTGCCAGCAGGGCCAGCGGTCGGCGGGATGAGCAGTTCTTC
>TRBJ2-3|TRBD2|TRBV13|NA
CASSRRRGAATSTDTQYF
TGTGCCAGCAGTCGGAGGCGGGGGGCAGCTACTAGCACAGATACGCAGTATTTT
>TRBJ2-7|NA|TRBV6-2/TRBV6-3|NA
CVSSYTGQISYEQYF
TGTGTCAGCAGTTACACCGGACAGATTTCCTACGAGCAGTACTTC
>TRBJ2-1|NA|TRBV4-3|NA
CASSEEPGSTYNEPFF
TGCGCCAGCAGCGAAGAACCGGGATCGACCTACAATGAGCCGTTCTTC
>TRBJ2-7|NA|TRBV12-3/TRBV12-4|many
CASSLTAGYEQYF
TGTGCCAGCAGTTTAACGGCTGGCTACGAGCAGTACTTC
>TRBJ2-2|NA|TRBV5-5|few
CASSFTGQRNTGELFF
TGTGCCAGCAGCTTTACAGGACAGCGGAACACCGGGGAGCTGTTTTTT
>TRBJ2-7|NA|TRBV6-6|few
CASSYGDMERHEQYF
TGTGCCAGCAGTTACGGGGACATGGAGCGTCACGAGCAGTACTTC
>TRBJ2-1|NA|TRBV24-1|few
CATSDDRLRNEQFF
TGTGCCACCAGTGATGACAGGCTTCGCAATGAGCAGTTCTTC
>TRBJ2-7|TRBD2|TRBV12-3/TRBV12-4|NA
CASTKTSGRTYEQYF
TGTGCCAGCACCAAGACTAGCGGCAGGACCTACGAGCAGTACTTC
>TRBJ2-7|TRBD1|TRBV12-3/TRBV12-4|many
CASSTRDRAAYEQYF
TGTGCCAGCAGTACCCGGGACAGGGCGGCCTACGAGCAGTACTTC
>TRBJ2-7|NA|TRBV11-2|once
CASSTGTGFYEQHF
TGTGCGAGCAGCACCGGGACTGGATTCTACGAGCAGCACTTC
>TRBJ2-5|NA|TRBV10-2|many
CASSPTGWETQYF
TGCGCCAGCAGCCCTACAGGGTGGGAGACCCAGTACTTC
>TRBJ2-7|TRBD2|TRBV11-2|once
CASSRAGEFNEQYF
TGTGCCAGCAGCCGAGCGGGAGAGTTTAACGAGCAGTACTTC
>TRBJ2-5|NA|TRBV10-3|NA
CAISGTVGSETQYF
TGTGCCATCAGTGGGACGGTGGGGAGCGAGACCCAGTACTTC
>TRBJ2-7|NA|TRBV6-6|once
CACIYLGHSPLRGEQYF
TGTGCCTGCATTTACCTAGGGCACAGCCCCCTCCGTGGCGAGCAGTACTTC
>TRBJ2-1|NA|TRBV11-2|NA
CASNLVGYNEQLF
TGTGCCAGCAACTTAGTGGGATACAATGAGCAGCTCTTC
>TRBJ2-7|NA|TRBV29-1|NA
CSVDVLVGDGQYF
TGCAGCGTTGATGTGCTAGTGGGGGATGGGCAGTACTTC
>TRBJ1-5|NA|TRBV6-2/TRBV6-3|NA
CASSYGTRATLLF
TGTGCCAGCAGTTACGGGACCAGGGCAACCCTTCTTTTT
>TRBJ1-1|NA|TRBV11-2|NA
CASSSGTTYTEALF
TGTGCCAGCAGCTCCGGGACAACATACACTGAAGCTCTCTTT
>TRBJ1-2|NA|TRBV5-6|NA
CASSLDADPANYGYTF
TGTGCCAGCAGCTTGGATGCCGATCCAGCTAACTATGGGTACACCTTC